The following is a TCR beta chain sequence with its context. Its specificity is not known. This record belongs to a study of T cells after yellow fever vaccination. Germline V gives CDR1 DFQATT, CDR2 SNEGSKA (reference sequence). CDR3 length equals 11 residues. General study results and limits: Weaker in magnitude, the secondary response showed a faster peak on day 5 versus 15. Subsequent to the booster, the majority of primary-vaccination clones reappeared (less than 97% CD4, about 90% CD8).

It was through 5'RACE template switching that TCR cDNA was made, with a universal primer site and UMIs added. In TCRdb, the 5' RACE reads were re-called with MiXCR into one record per CDR3 protein. The sample lists a few hundred thousand distinct CDR3 sequences; approximately 12% were seen once. The J gene is TRBJ1-1, the V gene TRBV20-1; unclear D gene. The sample in question was CD4+ T cells sorted from PBMCs, obtained 15 days after the yellow fever booster vaccination. The TCR comes from a man between 18 and 29 years old who received the YFV17D yellow fever vaccine. The CDR3 bases are TGCAGCCCCGTAGGAGAAACTGAAGCTTTCTTT. Amino acid sequence: CSPVGETEAFF.